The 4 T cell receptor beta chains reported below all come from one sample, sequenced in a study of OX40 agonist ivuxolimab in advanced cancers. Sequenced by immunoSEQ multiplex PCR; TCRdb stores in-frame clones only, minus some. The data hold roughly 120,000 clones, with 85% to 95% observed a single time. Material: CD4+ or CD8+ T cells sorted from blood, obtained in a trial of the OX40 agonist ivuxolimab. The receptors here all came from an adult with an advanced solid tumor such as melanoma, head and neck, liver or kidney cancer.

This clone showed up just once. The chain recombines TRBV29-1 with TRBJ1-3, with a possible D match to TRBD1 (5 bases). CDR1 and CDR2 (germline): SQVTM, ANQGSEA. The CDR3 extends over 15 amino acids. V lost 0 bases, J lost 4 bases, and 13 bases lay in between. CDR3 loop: CSVEDEGQSGNTIYF. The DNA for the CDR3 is TGCAGCGTTGAAGACGAGGGGCAGTCGGGAAACACCATATATTTT.

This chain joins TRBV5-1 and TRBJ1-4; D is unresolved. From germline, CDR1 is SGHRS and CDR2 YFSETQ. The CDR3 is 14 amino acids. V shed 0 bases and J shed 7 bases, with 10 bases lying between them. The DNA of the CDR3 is TGCGCCAGCAGCTTGGGGCACGGGTCTGAAAAACTGTTTTTT. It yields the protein CASSLGHGSEKLFF.

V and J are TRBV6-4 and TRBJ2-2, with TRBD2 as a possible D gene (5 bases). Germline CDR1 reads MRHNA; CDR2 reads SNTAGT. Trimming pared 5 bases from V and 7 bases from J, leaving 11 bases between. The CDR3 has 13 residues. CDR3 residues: CASSPLEGGELFF. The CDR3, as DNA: TGTGCCAGCAGTCCCCTTGAGGGCGGGGAGCTGTTTTTT.

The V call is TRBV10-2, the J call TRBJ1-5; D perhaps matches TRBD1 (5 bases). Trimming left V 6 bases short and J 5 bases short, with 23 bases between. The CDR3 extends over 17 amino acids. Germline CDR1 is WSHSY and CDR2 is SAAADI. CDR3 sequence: CASSASILQGWDQPQHF. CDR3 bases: TGCGCCAGCAGCGCATCAATTCTTCAGGGTTGGGATCAGCCCCAGCATTTT.